The 28 T cell receptor beta chains below were found in one sample sequenced in a study of human T cells and chemical hapten exposure. TCRdb reprocessed the RACE reads via MiXCR and lists one record per CDR3 protein. The sample contains about 260,000 distinct CDR3 sequences, 7.5% to 9% of which appear only once. As for time point: pre-sensitization, week 0. The treatment denotes: therapeutic diphenylcyclopropenone sensitization with weekly scalp DPC. The sequenced sample was whole blood, obtained in connection with sensitization to the hapten diphenylcyclopropenone (DPC). The receptor source for this set is a woman aged 40 to 50 with alopecia areata. Some clones in this sample may be carry-over from other donors' samples.

This clonotype was counted at least ten times. The V call is TRBV2, the J call TRBJ1-6, with D hard to call. This CDR3 spans 14 amino acids. Germline CDR1 and CDR2: SNHLY and FYNNEI. Trimming removed 6 bases at V and 2 bases at J, with 8 bases between. The CDR3 reads CASRTGTYNSPLHF. The CDR3 DNA reads as TGTGCCAGCAGGACCGGGACCTATAATTCACCCCTCCACTTT.

This clonotype was counted at least ten times. The V gene is TRBV3-1, the J gene TRBJ1-1, with D perhaps matching TRBD1 (5 bases). Trimming cost V 5 bases and J 4 bases, with 14 bases left between them. Looked up from germline, CDR1 is LGHDT and CDR2 is YNNKEL (reference sequence). The CDR3 loop spans 14 amino acids. The CDR3 protein is CASSVKGFGTEAFF. The DNA of the CDR3 is TGTGCCAGCAGCGTGAAGGGGTTTGGCACTGAAGCTTTCTTT.

The rearrangement uses TRBV18 and TRBJ2-7, with D perhaps matching TRBD1 or TRBD2 (5 bases each). Germline values: CDR1 KGHSH, CDR2 LQKENI. Trimming took 0 bases from V and 7 from J, leaving 10 bases between them. The CDR3 length is 13 residues. The CDR3 is CASSPPGAGEQYF. The CDR3 DNA reads TGTGCCAGCTCACCACCCGGGGCCGGGGAGCAGTACTTC. The full variable domain, with the rest looked up from reference TRBV18 and TRBJ2-7, is NAGVMQNPRHLVRRRGQEARLRCSPMKGHSHVYWYRQLPEEGLKFMVYLQKENIIDESGMPKERFSAEFPKEGPSILRIQQVVRGDSAAYFCASSPPGAGEQYFGPGTRLTVT.

The chain uses TRBV7-9 and TRBJ2-5, with no clear D. The germline CDR1 and CDR2 sequences are SEHNR and FQNEAQ (reference sequence). The V end was cut by 7 bases, the J end by 7 bases, with 16 bases between. The CDR3 is made up of 13 amino acids. CDR3 amino acids: CASTTNGPSTQYF. CDR3 DNA: TGTGCCAGCACCACCAACGGGCCGTCGACCCAGTACTTC.

V usage is TRBV24-1 and J usage is TRBJ1-2; no firm D call. Germline V lookup: CDR1 KGHDR, CDR2 SFDVKD. The length of the CDR3 is 13 residues. V shed 7 bases and J shed 2 bases, with 10 bases lying between them. The CDR3: CATSSSSNYGYTF. The CDR3, as DNA: TGTGCCACCAGCTCCTCTTCCAACTATGGCTACACCTTC.

Many counts were recorded for this clonotype. The chain employs TRBV6-5 and TRBJ2-6; a weak D match, TRBD1 (5 bases). Germline-derived CDR1 and CDR2 are MNHEY and SVGAGI. Trimming stripped 0 bases from V and 4 bases from J, with 10 bases between. This CDR3 is built from 16 residues. CDR3 protein: CASSYSTAGGANVLTF. The CDR3 DNA follows: TGTGCCAGCAGTTACTCGACAGCCGGAGGGGCCAACGTCCTGACTTTC.

The chain uses TRBV6-2 or TRBV6-3 and TRBJ2-7; 7 nucleotides match TRBD2. Germline assignment: CDR1 MNHEY and CDR2 SVGEGT. There are 15 residues in the CDR3. The V gene end was trimmed by 0 bases and the J gene end by 6 bases; junction bases not matched to a gene: 8. CDR3 sequence (DNA): TGTGCCAGCAGTTACTCGAATAGCGGGTTCTCCGAGCAGTACTTC. Translated, it gives CASSYSNSGFSEQYF.

The table lists this clonotype with a few counts. The chain is built from TRBV6-2 or TRBV6-3 and TRBJ2-5; 9 nucleotides match TRBD1. This CDR3 contains 16 residues. CDR1 MNHEY and CDR2 SVGEGT come from the germline V gene. V dropped 5 bases and J dropped 5; count of bases not matched to a gene: 12. The CDR3 region is CASSPYRDRVGETQYF. CDR3 nucleotide sequence: TGTGCCAGCAGTCCCTACCGGGACAGGGTAGGCGAGACCCAGTACTTC.

This clonotype was seen a few times. V is TRBV2 and J is TRBJ2-7; 10 positions match TRBD1. The CDR3 length is 12 residues. V trimming: 7 bases; J trimming: 5 bases; junction bases outside the gene matches: 2. Germline CDR1 reads SNHLY; CDR2 reads FYNNEI. The CDR3 DNA sequence: TGTGCCAGCACGGACAGGGGGAACGAGCAGTACTTC. It specifies CASTDRGNEQYF.

The chain is built from TRBV6-4 and TRBJ2-1; TRBD2 aligns across 13 bases. Trimming took 5 bases from V and 6 from J; bases not matched to a gene: 4. The CDR3 covers 15 residues. Per the germline V gene, CDR1 is MRHNA and CDR2 is SNTAGT. This chain's CDR3 is CASSTRLAGGNEQFF. The CDR3, as DNA: TGTGCCAGCAGTACACGACTAGCGGGAGGCAATGAGCAGTTCTTC.

The sample holds a few counts of this clonotype. CDR3 in amino acids: CSVIQGAGNQPQHF. The CDR3 DNA reads TGCAGTGTTATACAGGGGGCGGGCAATCAGCCCCAGCATTTT. The chain carries TRBV20-1 and TRBJ1-5, with 9 bases identical to TRBD1. The germline gives CDR1 DFQATT, CDR2 SNEGSKA (reference sequence). With 7 bases clipped from V and 2 bases from J, the junction kept 6 bases outside the gene matches. This CDR3 has 14 amino acids.

The chain couples TRBV7-3 to TRBJ2-5; 7 bases are a match to TRBD1. The V gene's germline CDR1 is SGHTA and CDR2 FQGTGA. V trimming: 5 bases; J trimming: 5 bases; junction bases outside the gene matches: 8. This CDR3 comprises 14 residues. The CDR3, as DNA: TGTGCCAGCAGCCAAGGGGGCTTCGGGGAGACCCAGTACTTC. Translation: CASSQGGFGETQYF.

Many counts were recorded for this clonotype. The chain carries TRBV7-3 and TRBJ2-3; no clear D. Looked up from germline, CDR1 is SGHTA and CDR2 is FQGTGA. The ends were cut back, 4 bases at V and 2 bases at J, with 7 bases in the middle. The CDR3 loop spans 13 amino acids. The CDR3 region is CASSSFPTDTQYF. DNA for the CDR3: TGTGCCAGCAGCTCATTCCCCACAGATACGCAGTATTTT.

The V and J genes are TRBV6-2 or TRBV6-3 and TRBJ2-1, with TRBD2 as a possible D gene (6 bases). This CDR3 spans 15 amino acids. Germline lookup yields CDR1 MNHEY and CDR2 SVGEGT. V was trimmed by 2 bases and J by 4 bases, leaving 12 bases between them. This chain's CDR3 is CASSYGLAMYNEQFF. The CDR3 nucleotides read TGTGCCAGCAGTTACGGGCTAGCGATGTACAATGAGCAGTTCTTC.

As regards this clonotype: Relative to the germline gene, one junction end is altered; a read error may explain this. The chain carries TRBV11-1 and TRBJ2-7, with TRBD2 matching 12 bases. Germline loops: CDR1 SGHAT, CDR2 FQDESV (reference sequence). CDR3 length equals 16 residues. CDR3 region: CVSSPTRTSGTAGQYF. CDR3 bases: TGTGTCAGCAGCCCAACTCGGACTAGCGGGACGGCTGGGCAGTACTTC.

Here the CDR3 DNA reads TGTGCCATCAGTGAAGCTAGCGGAGACGAGTGGAACACGCAGTATTTT. Residues: CAISEASGDEWNTQYF. J is TRBJ2-3 and V is TRBV10-3; TRBD2 matches 7 bases. From germline, CDR1 is ENHRY and CDR2 SYGVKD. The CDR3 runs 16 residues. After removal of 3 bases from V and 9 bases from J, the junction contained 15 bases not matched to a gene.

The V call is TRBV6-1, the J call TRBJ2-4, with 7 bases identical to TRBD1. The V gene end was trimmed by 2 bases and the J gene end by 15 bases; junction bases not matched to a gene: 7. CDR3 length: 12 amino acids. Germline-derived CDR1 and CDR2 are MNHNS and SASEGT. CDR3 sequence reads: CASSEIGTDLYF. The CDR3 nucleotides read TGTGCCAGCAGTGAAATAGGGACAGATCTGTACTTC.

This clonotype was detected a few times. J is TRBJ2-7 and V is TRBV30; TRBD1 or TRBD2 may be the D gene (6 bases each). The CDR3 totals 13 residues. The V gene lost 2 bases and the J gene lost 5 bases, with 13 bases spanning the gap. Germline V gene lookup returns CDR1 GTSNPN and CDR2 SVGIG (reference sequence). The CDR3 DNA sequence: TGTGCCTGGAGTAGCCGGGGGCCTGACGAGCAGTACTTC. As protein: CAWSSRGPDEQYF.

In this sample, this clonotype turned up a few times. The chain employs TRBV27 and TRBJ1-5, with 7 nucleotides matching TRBD1. CDR3 length: 15 amino acids. Trimming took 5 bases from V and 7 from J; bases not matched to a gene: 11. CDR1 and CDR2 from the germline V gene are MNHEY and SMNVEV (reference sequence). CDR3 loop: CASSPNRGLGQPQHF. The CDR3 nucleotides are TGTGCCAGCAGTCCAAACAGGGGTTTGGGCCAGCCCCAGCATTTT.

V gene TRBV5-4 combines with J gene TRBJ1-6; TRBD1 matches at 7 bases. V lost 4 bases to trimming and J lost 9 bases; unmatched junction nucleotides: 7. Germline CDR1 SGHNT, CDR2 YYREEE (reference sequence). The CDR3 has 14 amino acids. The CDR3 loop is CASSPQGKGSPLHF. The CDR3 nucleotides read TGTGCCAGCAGCCCACAGGGGAAGGGTTCACCCCTCCACTTT.

This clonotype was seen a few times. The chain employs TRBV20-1 and TRBJ1-3, with D hard to call. Trimming cost V 3 bases and J 0 bases, with 9 bases left between them. The CDR3 totals 14 residues. Looked up from germline, CDR1 is DFQATT and CDR2 is SNEGSKA (reference sequence). The CDR3 reads CSARGGGSGNTIYF. The CDR3 coding sequence is TGCAGTGCTAGGGGCGGTGGCTCTGGAAACACCATATATTTT.

A few counts support this clonotype. The CDR3 coding sequence is TGTGCCACCAGTGATCCAAAAATTGACAGAGCCAAAAACATTCAGTACTTC. It specifies CATSDPKIDRAKNIQYF. The V and J genes are TRBV24-1 and TRBJ2-4; possibly TRBD1 for D (5 bases). The CDR3 contains 17 residues. The germline V gene encodes CDR1 KGHDR and CDR2 SFDVKD. Trimming cost V 3 bases and J 0 bases, with 14 bases left between them.

This clonotype was picked up many times. The V gene is TRBV29-1, the J gene TRBJ2-1, with D tentatively TRBD1 (5 bases). The CDR3 has 13 amino acids. V shed 2 bases and J shed 4 bases, with 9 bases lying between them. CDR1 SQVTM and CDR2 ANQGSEA come from the germline V gene. The CDR3: CSVEPDSYNEQFF. For the CDR3, the DNA is TGCAGCGTTGAACCCGACAGTTACAATGAGCAGTTCTTC.

This sequence joins TRBV9 and TRBJ1-2; D is perhaps TRBD1 (6 bases). The V and J ends lost 0 bases and 4 bases respectively, with 13 bases between them. Germline CDR1 SGDLS, CDR2 YYNGEE. This CDR3 comprises 15 residues. CDR3 residues: CASSVEPGASYGYTF. CDR3 nucleotides: TGTGCCAGCAGCGTAGAGCCGGGGGCGAGCTATGGCTACACCTTC.

The rearrangement uses TRBV5-1 and TRBJ1-3; D call uncertain. The germline V gene has CDR1 SGHRS and CDR2 YFSETQ. The germline V and J ends were trimmed by 0 bases and 0 bases, with 7 bases remaining between them. This CDR3 is 15 amino acids long. The CDR3 here is CASSLVGNSGNTIYF. For the CDR3, the DNA is TGCGCCAGCAGCTTGGTAGGCAACTCTGGAAACACCATATATTTT.

The chain employs TRBV2 and TRBJ2-2, with a tentative D call TRBD1 (5 bases). CDR1 and CDR2 (germline): SNHLY, FYNNEI. This CDR3 has 15 amino acids. Trimming left V 2 bases short and J 4 bases short, with 11 bases between. The CDR3 here is CASSELGLPTGELFF. CDR3 sequence (DNA): TGTGCCAGCAGTGAATTGGGGCTACCCACCGGGGAGCTGTTTTTT.

The chain joins TRBV10-3 to TRBJ2-1; D unresolved. V was trimmed by 3 bases and J by 12 bases, leaving 12 bases between them. Germline CDR1 ENHRY, CDR2 SYGVKD. The CDR3 is 12 residues long. CDR3 in DNA: TGTGCCATCAGTGACCCCGGGCTTGGGCAGTTCTTC. Translated, it gives CAISDPGLGQFF.

The rearrangement links TRBV7-9 to TRBJ1-4; perhaps TRBD1 as D (6 bases). The germline V gene has CDR1 SEHNR and CDR2 FQNEAQ (reference sequence). The CDR3 runs 15 residues. V was shortened by 1 base and J by 5 bases, with 11 bases between the two germline ends. The CDR3 sequence: CASSLDTGLNEKLFF. The DNA of the CDR3 is TGTGCCAGCAGCTTAGATACAGGGCTGAATGAAAAACTGTTTTTT.